The TCR beta chain under discussion was sequenced for a study of T cell responses to AZD1222 COVID-19 vaccine. Regarding the study as a whole: Seropositive status at baseline applied to only a handful of AZD1222 recipients.

V was pared by 3 bases and J by 1 base, with 7 bases of the junction left unmatched. CDR1 LNHDA and CDR2 SQIVND come from the germline V gene (reference sequence). There are 17 residues in the CDR3. Only in-frame clones appear in the TCRdb table, and some are missing; sequencing was by immunoSEQ multiplex PCR. This repertoire shows some 120,000 clones, 92% found once; its top ten account for 1.5% to 2%. In the case of this clone: Antigen specificity is unknown.

The sample was peripheral blood, taken 28 days after the second AZD1222 dose. The sequence derives from an adult who received the AZD1222 COVID-19 vaccine. V is TRBV19 and J is TRBJ1-5, with 9 bases that match TRBD1. DNA of the CDR3: TGTGCCAGTAGTATCCCACAGGGGGCGCACAGCAATCAGCCCCAGCATTTT. Translated: CASSIPQGAHSNQPQHF.